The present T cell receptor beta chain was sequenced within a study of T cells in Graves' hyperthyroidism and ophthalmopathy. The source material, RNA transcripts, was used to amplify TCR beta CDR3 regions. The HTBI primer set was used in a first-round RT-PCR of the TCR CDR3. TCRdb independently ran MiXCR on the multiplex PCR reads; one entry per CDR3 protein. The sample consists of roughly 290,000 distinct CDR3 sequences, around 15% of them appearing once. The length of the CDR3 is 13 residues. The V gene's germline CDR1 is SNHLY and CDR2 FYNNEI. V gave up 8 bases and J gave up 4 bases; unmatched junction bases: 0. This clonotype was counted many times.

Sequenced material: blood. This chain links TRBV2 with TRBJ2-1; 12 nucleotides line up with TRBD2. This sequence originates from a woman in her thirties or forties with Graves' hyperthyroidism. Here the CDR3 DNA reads TGTGCCAGCGGGACTAGCGGGTACAATGAGCAGTTCTTC. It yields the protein CASGTSGYNEQFF.